These 7 T cell receptor beta chains came from one sample sequenced in a study of identical twins. From the 5' RACE reads, TCRdb called clonotypes with MiXCR, one entry per CDR3 protein. In the table there are 400,000 to 550,000 distinct CDR3 sequences, less than 25% of which are singletons. The sample also formed part of further work on T cells expressing NK-cell markers.

Sample: CD4+ T cells sorted from blood. These receptors were collected from a woman under 30 in good health.

The chain carries TRBV23-1 and TRBJ2-5; 11 bases line up with TRBD2. TRBV23-1 is marked as an open reading frame, function uncertain. The CDR3 runs 17 residues. The trim removed 6 bases at V and 1 base at J, leaving 10 bases unmatched. CDR3 residues: CASSPPGTSGIQETQYF. CDR3 nucleotides: TGCGCCAGCAGCCCTCCCGGGACTAGCGGCATCCAAGAGACCCAGTACTTC.

CDR3 protein: CSVAMEAGETQYF. The CDR3 nucleotides are TGCAGCGTTGCAATGGAGGCAGGGGAGACCCAGTACTTC. The chain uses TRBV29-1 and TRBJ2-5, with D tentatively TRBD1 or TRBD2 (5 bases each). The V end was cut by 4 bases, the J end by 5 bases, with 14 bases between. There are 13 residues in the CDR3. Per the germline V gene, CDR1 is SQVTM and CDR2 is ANQGSEA.

This clonotype came up many times. V is TRBV5-1 and J is TRBJ1-1, with unresolved D. CDR3 length: 13 residues. Trimming left V 4 bases short and J 1 base short, with 8 bases between. CDR1 is SGHRS, CDR2 YFSETQ, per germline. The CDR3 DNA is TGCGCCAGCAGCATTGGTCCGAACACTGAAGCTTTCTTT. Translation: CASSIGPNTEAFF.

This clonotype was counted once. The genes are TRBV7-9 and TRBJ2-3; a possible D gene is TRBD1 (5 bases). Germline V CDR1 and CDR2: SEHNR, FQNEAQ (reference sequence). The CDR3 totals 16 residues. The V end was cut by 0 bases, the J end by 0 bases, with 10 bases between. The CDR3 here is CASSLAQGWSTDTQYF. The CDR3 nucleotides read TGTGCCAGCAGCTTAGCGCAGGGTTGGAGCACAGATACGCAGTATTTT.

This chain uses TRBV28 with TRBJ2-4, with 14 bases aligning to TRBD2. In germline, CDR1 is MDHEN, CDR2 SYDVKM. V lost 7 bases and J lost 6; bases outside the gene matches: 8. This CDR3 has 16 residues. The DNA for the CDR3 is TGTGCCAGCATCCCGACTAGCGGGAGGGGTAGAAACATTCAGTACTTC. Protein sequence: CASIPTSGRGRNIQYF.

Only a few counts were recorded for this clonotype. The chain is built from TRBV7-9 and TRBJ1-2, with D possibly TRBD1 on 6 matching bases. Germline V CDR1 and CDR2: SEHNR, FQNEAQ (reference sequence). The CDR3 is 14 amino acids. V lost 5 bases and J lost 5, with 15 bases in between. In nucleotides, the CDR3 is TGTGCCAGCAGCCAAACAGGGAATAGGTATGGCTACACCTTC. Amino acid sequence: CASSQTGNRYGYTF.

This clonotype has just a few counts. The rearrangement joins TRBV10-3 to TRBJ1-1; D ambiguous. This CDR3 is built from 11 residues. V lost 7 bases and J 0 bases, leaving 3 bases between the germline ends. CDR1 and CDR2 (germline): ENHRY, SYGVKD. The DNA for the CDR3 is TGTGCCATCAAATTGAACACTGAAGCTTTCTTT. Its translation: CAIKLNTEAFF.